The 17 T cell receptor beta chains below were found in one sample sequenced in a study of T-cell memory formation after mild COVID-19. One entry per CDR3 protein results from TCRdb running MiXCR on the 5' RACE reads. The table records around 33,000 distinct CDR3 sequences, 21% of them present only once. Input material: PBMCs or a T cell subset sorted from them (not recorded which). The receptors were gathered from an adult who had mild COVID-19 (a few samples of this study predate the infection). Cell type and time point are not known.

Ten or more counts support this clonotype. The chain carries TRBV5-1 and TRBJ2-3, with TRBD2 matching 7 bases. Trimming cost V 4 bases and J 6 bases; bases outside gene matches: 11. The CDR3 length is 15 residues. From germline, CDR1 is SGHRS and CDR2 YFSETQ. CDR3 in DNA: TGCGCCAGCAGCCCCGAGATGCCCGGGGGGGATACGCAGTATTTT. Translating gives CASSPEMPGGDTQYF.

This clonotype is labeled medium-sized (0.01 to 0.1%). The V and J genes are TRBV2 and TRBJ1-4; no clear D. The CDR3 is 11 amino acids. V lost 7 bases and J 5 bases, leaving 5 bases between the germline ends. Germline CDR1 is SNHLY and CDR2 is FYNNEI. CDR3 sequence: CASTLNEKLFF. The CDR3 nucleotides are TGTGCCAGCACCCTGAATGAAAAACTGTTTTTT.

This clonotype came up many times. The CDR3 DNA is TGTGCCAGCAGCACGATCGAGGGCGGGGAGCTGTTTTTT. It codes for CASSTIEGGELFF. The genes are TRBV9 and TRBJ2-2, with D tentatively TRBD2 (5 bases). CDR1 is SGDLS and CDR2 is YYNGEE in the germline V gene. Trimming cost V 4 bases and J 7 bases, with 11 bases left between them. The CDR3 has 13 amino acids.

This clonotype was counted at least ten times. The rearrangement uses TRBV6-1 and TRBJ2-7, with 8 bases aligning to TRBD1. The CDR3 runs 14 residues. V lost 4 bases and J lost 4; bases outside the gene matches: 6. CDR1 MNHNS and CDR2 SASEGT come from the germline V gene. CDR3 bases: TGTGCCAGCAGTGTAAGGACAGGGTTTTACGAGCAGTACTTC. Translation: CASSVRTGFYEQYF.

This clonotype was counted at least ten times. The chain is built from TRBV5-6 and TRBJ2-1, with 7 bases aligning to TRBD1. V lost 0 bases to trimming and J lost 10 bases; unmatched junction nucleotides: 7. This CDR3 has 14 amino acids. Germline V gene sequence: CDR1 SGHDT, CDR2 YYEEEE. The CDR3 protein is CASSLVDRVREQFF. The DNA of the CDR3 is TGTGCCAGCAGCTTGGTTGACAGGGTACGGGAGCAGTTCTTC. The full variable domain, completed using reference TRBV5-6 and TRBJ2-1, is DAGVTQSPTHLIKTRGQQVTLRCSPKSGHDTVSWYQQALGQGPQFIFQYYEEEERQRGNFPDRFSGHQFPNYSSELNVNALLLGDSALYLCASSLVDRVREQFFGPGTRLTVL.

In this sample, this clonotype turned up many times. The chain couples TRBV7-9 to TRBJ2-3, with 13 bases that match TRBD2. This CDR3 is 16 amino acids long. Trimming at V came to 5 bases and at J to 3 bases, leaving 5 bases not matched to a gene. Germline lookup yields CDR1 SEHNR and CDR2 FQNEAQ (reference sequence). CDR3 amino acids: CASSPGLAGATDTQYF. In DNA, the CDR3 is TGTGCCAGCAGCCCCGGACTAGCGGGGGCTACAGATACGCAGTATTTT.

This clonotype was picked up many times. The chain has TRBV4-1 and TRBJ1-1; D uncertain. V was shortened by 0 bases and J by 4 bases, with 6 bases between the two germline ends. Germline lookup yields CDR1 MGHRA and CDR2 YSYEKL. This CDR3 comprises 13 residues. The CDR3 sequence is CASSQDRPTEAFF. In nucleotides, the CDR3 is TGCGCCAGCAGCCAAGATAGGCCCACTGAAGCTTTCTTT.

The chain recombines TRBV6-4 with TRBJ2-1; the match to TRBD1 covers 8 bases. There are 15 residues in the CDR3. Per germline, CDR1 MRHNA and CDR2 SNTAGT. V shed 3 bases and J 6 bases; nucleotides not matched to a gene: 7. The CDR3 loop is CASSEKTGASNEQFF. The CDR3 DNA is TGTGCCAGCAGTGAGAAGACAGGGGCGAGCAATGAGCAGTTCTTC.

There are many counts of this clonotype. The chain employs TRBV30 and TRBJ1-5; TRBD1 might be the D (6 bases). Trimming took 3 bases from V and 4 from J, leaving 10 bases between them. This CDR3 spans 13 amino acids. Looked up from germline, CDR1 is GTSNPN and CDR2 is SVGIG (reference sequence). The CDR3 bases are TGTGCCTGGAGGACGCAGGGGAATCAGCCCCAGCATTTT. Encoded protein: CAWRTQGNQPQHF. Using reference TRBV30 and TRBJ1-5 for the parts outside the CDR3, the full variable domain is SQTIHQWPATLVQPVGSPLSLECTVEGTSNPNLYWYRQAAGRGLQLLFYSVGIGQISSEVPQNLSASRPQDRQFILSSKKLLLSDSGFYLCAWRTQGNQPQHFGDGTRLSIL.

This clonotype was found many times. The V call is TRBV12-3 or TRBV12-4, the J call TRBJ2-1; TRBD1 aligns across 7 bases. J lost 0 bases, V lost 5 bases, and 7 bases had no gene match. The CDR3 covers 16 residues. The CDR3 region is CASSPQGVGSYNEQFF. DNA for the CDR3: TGTGCCAGCAGTCCCCAGGGGGTGGGCTCCTACAATGAGCAGTTCTTC.

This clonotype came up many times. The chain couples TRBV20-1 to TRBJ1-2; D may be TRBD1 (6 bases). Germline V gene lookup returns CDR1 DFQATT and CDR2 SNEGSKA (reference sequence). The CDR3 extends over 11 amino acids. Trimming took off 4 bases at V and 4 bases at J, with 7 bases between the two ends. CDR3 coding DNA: TGCAGTGCTACCAGGGGCTATGGCTACACCTTC. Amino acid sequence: CSATRGYGYTF.

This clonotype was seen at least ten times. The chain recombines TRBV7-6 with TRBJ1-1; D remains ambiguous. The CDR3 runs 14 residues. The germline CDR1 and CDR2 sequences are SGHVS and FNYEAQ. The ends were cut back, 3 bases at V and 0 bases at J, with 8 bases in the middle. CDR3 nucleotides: TGTGCCAGCAGCTTGGCCTCAATGAACACTGAAGCTTTCTTT. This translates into CASSLASMNTEAFF.

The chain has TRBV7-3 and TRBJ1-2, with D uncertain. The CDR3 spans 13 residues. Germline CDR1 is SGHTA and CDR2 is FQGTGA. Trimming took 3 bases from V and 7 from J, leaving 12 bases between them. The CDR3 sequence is CASSFSRESGYTF. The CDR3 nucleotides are TGTGCCAGCAGCTTTTCGCGAGAGAGTGGCTACACCTTC. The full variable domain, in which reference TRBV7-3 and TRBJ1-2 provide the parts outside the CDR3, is GAGVSQTPSNKVTEKGKYVELRCDPISGHTALYWYRQSLGQGPEFLIYFQGTGAADDSGLPNDRFFAVRPEGSVSTLKIQRTERGDSAVYLCASSFSRESGYTFGSGTRLTVV.

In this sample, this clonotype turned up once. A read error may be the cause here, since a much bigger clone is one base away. The CDR3 region has the DNA TGTGCCAGCAGCGTAGACGGTAGCGGGGCCAAAAATGAGCAGTTCTTC. This encodes CASSVDGSGAKNEQFF. The chain couples TRBV9 to TRBJ2-1, with 8 bases aligning to TRBD2. This CDR3 has 16 residues. CDR1 SGDLS and CDR2 YYNGEE come from the germline V gene. V gave up 0 bases and J gave up 7 bases; unmatched junction bases: 9.

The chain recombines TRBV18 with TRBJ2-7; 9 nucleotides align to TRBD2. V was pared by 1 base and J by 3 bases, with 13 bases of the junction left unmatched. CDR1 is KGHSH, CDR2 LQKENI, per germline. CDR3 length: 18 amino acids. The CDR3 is CASSPRGPQSGGFYEQYF. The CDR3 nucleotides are TGTGCCAGCTCACCACGGGGTCCTCAAAGCGGGGGGTTCTACGAGCAGTACTTC.

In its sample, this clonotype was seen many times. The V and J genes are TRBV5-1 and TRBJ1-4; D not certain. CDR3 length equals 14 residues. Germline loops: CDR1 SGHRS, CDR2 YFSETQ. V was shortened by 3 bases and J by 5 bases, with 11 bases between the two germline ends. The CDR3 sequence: CASSSSGSNEKLFF. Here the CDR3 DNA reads TGCGCCAGCAGCTCCTCCGGGTCGAATGAAAAACTGTTTTTT.

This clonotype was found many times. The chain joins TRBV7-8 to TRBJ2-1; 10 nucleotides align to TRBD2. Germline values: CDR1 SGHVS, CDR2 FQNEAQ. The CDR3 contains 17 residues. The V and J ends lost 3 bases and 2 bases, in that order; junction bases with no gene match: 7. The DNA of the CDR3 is TGTGCCAGCAGCTTGGGGGCACTAGCGGGAACCTACAATGAGCAGTTCTTC. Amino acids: CASSLGALAGTYNEQFF.